The rows below give T cell receptor beta chains drawn from one sample of a study of neurological immune-mediated disorders. From the 5' RACE reads, TCRdb called clonotypes with MiXCR, one entry per CDR3 protein. The sample yields about 45,000 distinct CDR3 sequences, about 13% seen once. The sequenced material came from PBMCs. The source of these receptors is a man aged 30-40 years in good health. Each CDR3 is given with its conserved first and last residue. A D gene is named only where the DNA matches it firmly. The size entry is marked missing in some rows and otherwise reads once, few, many or a size class.

.	TRBJ2-7	TRBV20-1	many	CSPSGGSSYEQYF	TGCAGTCCGTCCGGGGGCAGCTCCTACGAGCAGTACTTC
.	TRBJ1-1	TRBV14	many	CASSQDSSNTEAFF	TGTGCCAGCAGCCAAGACAGTAGTAACACTGAAGCTTTCTTT
TRBD1	TRBJ2-5	TRBV20-1	many	CSARYQGVEETQYF	TGCAGTGCTAGGTATCAGGGGGTGGAGGAGACCCAGTACTTC
.	TRBJ1-1	TRBV14	few	CASSPWVEGTTEAFF	TGTGCCAGCAGCCCCTGGGTAGAAGGGACCACTGAAGCTTTCTTT
.	TRBJ1-4	TRBV7-2	many	CASSPSGVGEKLFF	TGTGCCAGCAGCCCCTCGGGGGTGGGCGAAAAACTGTTTTTT
.	TRBJ2-1	TRBV28	many	CASSLGLNNEQFF	TGTGCCAGCAGTTTAGGACTTAACAATGAGCAGTTCTTC
.	TRBJ1-1	TRBV18	.	CASSPQQGQNTEAFF	TGTGCCAGCTCACCACAGCAGGGGCAGAACACTGAAGCTTTCTTT
.	TRBJ2-2	TRBV20-1	many	CSARDTGGKLTGELFF	TGCAGTGCTAGAGATACTGGCGGGAAGTTGACCGGGGAGCTGTTTTTT
TRBD2	TRBJ2-5	TRBV5-1	many	CASSLAGLAGGHETQYF	TGCGCCAGCAGCTTGGCCGGTCTAGCGGGAGGGCATGAGACCCAGTACTTC
TRBD2	TRBJ2-1	TRBV20-1	many	CSAGTSGDNEQFF	TGCAGTGCCGGGACTAGCGGGGACAATGAGCAGTTCTTC
TRBD1	TRBJ1-5	TRBV28	many	CASRLQGTNQPQHF	TGTGCCAGCAGGTTACAGGGGACCAATCAGCCCCAGCATTTT
TRBD1	TRBJ2-7	TRBV7-2	many	CASSLDRAGEQYF	TGTGCCAGCAGCTTGGACAGGGCGGGCGAGCAGTACTTC